One and the same sample provided the 32 T cell receptor beta chains below, sequenced in a study of blood T cell repertoires in COVID-19. Assay: immunoSEQ multiplex PCR; the TCRdb copy retains only in-frame clones and omits some. The table lists some 400,000 clones, around 87% of them singletons. Sequencing used PBMCs or T cells enriched from blood (not recorded which). These TCRs come from a man aged 30-40 years who had recovered from COVID-19.

This chain connects TRBV5-8 to TRBJ2-3, with 8 bases that match TRBD1. The CDR3 is 13 residues long. V gave up 8 bases and J gave up 2 bases; unmatched junction bases: 4. Germline V gene sequence: CDR1 SGHTS, CDR2 YDEGEE. The CDR3 region is CARQGVNTDTQYF. The CDR3 nucleotides read TGTGCCAGACAGGGGGTAAACACAGATACGCAGTATTTT.

The CDR3 reads CASSLRQGISPLHF. Here the CDR3 DNA reads TGTGCCAGCAGTTTGAGGCAGGGCATTTCACCCCTCCACTTT. The chain recombines TRBV28 with TRBJ1-6; D perhaps matches TRBD1 (5 bases). The CDR3 is 14 residues long. V shed 3 bases and J shed 9 bases, with 12 bases lying between them. Germline V lookup: CDR1 MDHEN, CDR2 SYDVKM.

The J gene is TRBJ2-5, the V gene TRBV6-2 or TRBV6-3, with 7 bases lining up with TRBD2. The CDR3 covers 16 residues. V gave up 5 bases and J gave up 2 bases; unmatched junction bases: 11. Germline V gives CDR1 MNHEY, CDR2 SVGEGT. The CDR3 region has the DNA TGTGCCAGCAGTGAGGGGCTAGCGGAACTTCAAGAGACCCAGTACTTC. It yields the protein CASSEGLAELQETQYF.

The gene calls are TRBV25-1 and TRBJ2-7, with D hard to call. V shed 7 bases and J shed 4 bases, with 8 bases lying between them. From germline, CDR1 is MGHDK and CDR2 SYGVNS. This CDR3 contains 11 residues. CDR3: CASTSLYEQYF. The CDR3 bases are TGTGCCAGCACCTCCCTATACGAGCAGTACTTC.

CDR3: CASSLIPEDNEQFF. CDR3 bases: TGCGCCAGCAGCTTGATTCCAGAGGACAATGAGCAGTTCTTC. V and J are TRBV5-1 and TRBJ2-1; D call uncertain. The V gene lost 1 base and the J gene lost 5 bases, with 10 bases spanning the gap. Germline CDR1 SGHRS, CDR2 YFSETQ. CDR3 length: 14 residues.

The CDR3 DNA reads TGTGCCAGCAGCTCAGGGCACGATCAGCCCCAGCATTTT. Protein product: CASSSGHDQPQHF. The chain is built from TRBV11-2 and TRBJ1-5; possibly TRBD1 for D (5 bases). Trimming left V 4 bases short and J 5 bases short, with 9 bases between. Germline V gene lookup returns CDR1 SGHAT and CDR2 FQNNGV. This CDR3 has 13 amino acids.

The J gene is TRBJ2-1, the V gene TRBV10-1, with D possibly being TRBD1 (6 bases). Trimming removed 3 bases at V and 4 bases at J, with 10 bases between. This CDR3 spans 14 amino acids. Germline loops: CDR1 WNHNN, CDR2 SYGVQD (reference sequence). The CDR3 nucleotides read TGCGCCAGCAGTGATTCGGACAGATACAATGAGCAGTTCTTC. Translated: CASSDSDRYNEQFF.

The V and J genes are TRBV28 and TRBJ1-5, with TRBD1 matching 10 bases. CDR1 and CDR2 from the germline V gene are MDHEN and SYDVKM. This CDR3 is built from 15 residues. V lost 3 bases, J lost 5 bases, and 4 bases stayed unmatched. The DNA of the CDR3 is TGTGCCAGCAGTTTCTCGGACAGGGGGGATCAGCCCCAGCATTTT. Its translation: CASSFSDRGDQPQHF.

The rearrangement uses TRBV3-1 (or the pseudogene TRBV3-2) and TRBJ2-1; TRBD2 aligns across 10 bases. Losses at the gene ends were 4 bases for V and 8 bases for J; bases not matched to a gene: 8. Germline CDR1 and CDR2: LGHDT and YNNKEL (reference sequence). The CDR3 runs to 15 residues. CDR3 loop: CASSPTSGRGDEQFF. The CDR3 nucleotides read TGTGCCAGCAGCCCTACGAGCGGGAGGGGCGATGAGCAGTTCTTC.

The rearrangement links TRBV10-1 to TRBJ2-4; 9 nucleotides align to TRBD1. V lost 7 bases to trimming and J lost 4 bases; unmatched junction nucleotides: 5. Germline lookup yields CDR1 WNHNN and CDR2 SYGVQD (reference sequence). The CDR3 has 14 residues. In DNA form, the CDR3 reads TGCGCCAGCATGAGGGGACAGGGTAAAAACATTCAGTACTTC. Residues: CASMRGQGKNIQYF.

CDR3 bases: TGCAGTGCTAGATCTAAGTACGAGCAGTACTTC. Residues: CSARSKYEQYF. This chain joins TRBV20-1 and TRBJ2-7, with unresolved D. This CDR3 has 11 amino acids. Germline V gene lookup returns CDR1 DFQATT and CDR2 SNEGSKA (reference sequence). V was pared by 2 bases and J by 4 bases, with 6 bases between.

CDR3 bases: TGTGCCAGCAGCCCAGGATTTAACTATGGCTACACCTTC. Protein product: CASSPGFNYGYTF. This rearrangement joins TRBV14 to TRBJ1-2; D uncertain. Trimming shortened V by 4 bases and J by 1 base, and 7 bases separated the two germline ends. Germline V gives CDR1 SGHDN, CDR2 FVKESK. This CDR3 is 13 amino acids long.

This chain uses TRBV29-1 with TRBJ2-1, with D maybe TRBD2 (5 bases). This CDR3 comprises 12 residues. Germline lookup yields CDR1 SQVTM and CDR2 ANQGSEA. Trimming removed 7 bases at V and 0 bases at J, with 7 bases between. The CDR3 spells CSARGSYNEQFF. DNA of the CDR3: TGCAGCGCCCGGGGCTCCTACAATGAGCAGTTCTTC.

This chain connects TRBV28 to TRBJ2-7, with D unresolved. The CDR3 is 15 amino acids. Looked up from germline, CDR1 is MDHEN and CDR2 is SYDVKM. V was shortened by 2 bases and J by 6 bases, with 17 bases between the two germline ends. In DNA form, the CDR3 reads TGTGCCAGCAGTTTACCCACAGCAATACCGCGCGAGCAGTACTTC. This encodes CASSLPTAIPREQYF.

This rearrangement joins TRBV19 to TRBJ2-5; maybe TRBD1 (5 bases). The V end was cut by 1 base, the J end by 5 bases, with 11 bases between. The CDR3 contains 14 residues. In germline, CDR1 is LNHDA, CDR2 SQIVND (reference sequence). CDR3 nucleotides: TGTGCCAGTAGTATAGTAAACAGGATGGAGACCCAGTACTTC. Translation: CASSIVNRMETQYF.

Only one count was recorded for this clone. CDR3 protein: CASSLSPSGSGYEQYF. CDR3 DNA sequence: TGTGCCAGCAGTTTATCGCCTAGCGGGAGTGGGTACGAGCAGTACTTC. The chain couples TRBV27 to TRBJ2-7; 10 nucleotides line up with TRBD2. CDR1 and CDR2 (germline): MNHEY, SMNVEV (reference sequence). After removal of 0 bases from V and 4 bases from J, the junction contained 6 bases not matched to a gene. The CDR3 sequence is 16 residues long.

This chain links TRBV5-4 with TRBJ2-5, with 7 positions matching TRBD2. V gave up 4 bases and J gave up 5 bases; unmatched junction bases: 5. The CDR3 has 13 amino acids. CDR1 SGHNT and CDR2 YYREEE come from the germline V gene (reference sequence). CDR3 region: CASSLTGRETQYF. Here the CDR3 DNA reads TGTGCCAGCAGCCTCACCGGGAGGGAGACCCAGTACTTC.

The V call is TRBV5-4, the J call TRBJ1-1; perhaps TRBD1 as D (5 bases). V shed 4 bases and J shed 11 bases, with 18 bases lying between them. Germline assignment: CDR1 SGHNT and CDR2 YYREEE (reference sequence). The CDR3 is 13 residues long. In nucleotides, the CDR3 is TGTGCCAGCAGCCGGGGAGGGGCCGAGGGCGCTTTCTTT. Translation: CASSRGGAEGAFF.

The rearrangement joins TRBV7-3 to TRBJ2-1; a weak D match, TRBD1 (6 bases). This CDR3 spans 13 amino acids. The germline V and J ends were trimmed by 5 bases and 12 bases, with 17 bases remaining between them. Germline CDR1 reads SGHTA; CDR2 reads FQGTGA. CDR3 DNA sequence: TGTGCCAGCAGCCCAACAGGGACACGGTGGCAGTTCTTC. It is translated as CASSPTGTRWQFF.

The genes are TRBV28 and TRBJ2-7; 8 bases agree with TRBD1. Germline V gene data show CDR1 as MDHEN and CDR2 as SYDVKM. The CDR3 extends over 13 amino acids. V gave up 7 bases and J gave up 9 bases; unmatched junction bases: 11. CDR3 in amino acids: CASTPGRGLGQYF. For the CDR3, the DNA is TGTGCCAGCACTCCCGGCAGGGGGCTGGGGCAGTACTTC.

The chain has TRBV11-2 and TRBJ1-6; 8 bases map to TRBD1. The CDR3 runs to 15 residues. Germline loops: CDR1 SGHAT, CDR2 FQNNGV. V shed 4 bases and J 5 bases; nucleotides not matched to a gene: 4. The CDR3 coding sequence is TGTGCCAGCAGCTCCCCAGGGGGCAATAATTCACCCCTCCACTTT. It is translated as CASSSPGGNNSPLHF.

A few counts support this clone. This chain joins TRBV5-1 and TRBJ1-3, with D possibly matching TRBD1 (6 bases). Germline CDR1 reads SGHRS; CDR2 reads YFSETQ. There are 15 residues in the CDR3. The V end lost 1 base, the J end lost 8 bases, and 16 bases lay between the germline ends. CDR3: CASSLTQGPGHTIYF. CDR3 nucleotide sequence: TGCGCCAGCAGCTTGACGCAGGGGCCGGGGCACACCATATATTTT.

J is TRBJ2-2 and V is TRBV14; D call uncertain. Germline V gene lookup returns CDR1 SGHDN and CDR2 FVKESK. There are 15 residues in the CDR3. Trimming removed 0 bases from V and 2 bases from J, with 7 bases in between. CDR3 region: CASSQDRGNTGELFF. DNA for the CDR3: TGTGCCAGCAGCCAAGATCGTGGCAACACCGGGGAGCTGTTTTTT.

The CDR3 nucleotides read TGTGCCAGCAGCTTAGGACAGCCGGGTAGCAATCAGCCCCAGCATTTT. This encodes CASSLGQPGSNQPQHF. The chain carries TRBV7-6 and TRBJ1-5, with D perhaps matching TRBD1 (5 bases). CDR3 size: 16 residues. V was clipped by 1 base and J by 0 bases, with 10 bases between them. Looked up from germline, CDR1 is SGHVS and CDR2 is FNYEAQ.

V and J are TRBV24-1 and TRBJ2-1; maybe TRBD2 (6 bases). The germline V gene has CDR1 KGHDR and CDR2 SFDVKD. The CDR3 is 14 residues long. V was trimmed by 4 bases and J by 5 bases, leaving 11 bases between them. As DNA, the CDR3 is TGTGCCACCAGTGAGACTAGGACCGACAATGAGCAGTTCTTC. This codes for CATSETRTDNEQFF.

The chain combines TRBV28 with TRBJ2-7; TRBD2 aligns across 7 bases. The junction had 13 bases not matched to a gene; V was cut back by 11 bases and J by 3 bases. Germline CDR1 reads MDHEN; CDR2 reads SYDVKM. CDR3 size: 14 residues. CDR3 DNA sequence: TGTGCCTCTAAGGGGAGGGGTCCCCTCTACGAGCAGTACTTC. It codes for CASKGRGPLYEQYF. The entire variable domain, with the rest obtained from reference TRBV28 and TRBJ2-7, is as follows: DVKVTQSSRYLVKRTGEKVFLECVQDMDHENMFWYRQDPGLGLRLIYFSYDVKMKEKGDIPEGYSVSREKKERFSLILESASTNQTSMYLCASKGRGPLYEQYFGPGTRLTVT.

This chain joins TRBV5-4 and TRBJ2-7; D is possibly TRBD2 (6 bases). The germline V and J ends were trimmed by 4 bases and 0 bases, with 14 bases remaining between them. Germline CDR1 and CDR2: SGHNT and YYREEE (reference sequence). CDR3 length equals 15 residues. CDR3 region: CASSPWDSSSYEQYF. CDR3 DNA: TGTGCCAGCAGCCCCTGGGACTCCTCCTCCTACGAGCAGTACTTC.

This clone was seen just once. The chain links TRBV12-5 to TRBJ1-4, with 7 bases identical to TRBD1. CDR1 and CDR2 from the germline V gene are LGHNT and FRNRAP. The CDR3 covers 13 residues. With 8 bases clipped from V and 6 bases from J, the junction kept 6 bases outside the gene matches. CDR3 residues: CASSQGNYEKLFF. The CDR3 DNA reads as TGTGCTAGTTCACAGGGGAATTATGAAAAACTGTTTTTT.

This rearrangement joins TRBV29-1 to TRBJ1-1; weak D call: TRBD1 (5 bases). Trimming removed 4 bases at V and 6 bases at J, with 15 bases between. There are 13 residues in the CDR3. Per germline, CDR1 SQVTM and CDR2 ANQGSEA. The CDR3 loop reads CSVVALQGAEAFF. The CDR3 region has the DNA TGCAGCGTTGTGGCACTTCAGGGCGCTGAAGCTTTCTTT.

This chain joins TRBV12-3 or TRBV12-4 and TRBJ1-3, with unresolved D. V shed 3 bases and J shed 4 bases, with 7 bases lying between them. CDR3 length: 13 amino acids. The CDR3 bases are TGTGCCAGCAGTTTTAATCTCGGAAACACCATATATTTT. Amino acids: CASSFNLGNTIYF.

V gene TRBV5-1 combines with J gene TRBJ2-3, with TRBD2 identical over 8 bases. The junction had 13 bases not matched to a gene; V was cut back by 0 bases and J by 13 bases. This CDR3 is 15 amino acids long. CDR1 SGHRS and CDR2 YFSETQ come from the germline V gene. The chain's CDR3 is CASSLEEPREGLKYF. Here the CDR3 DNA reads TGCGCCAGCAGCTTGGAGGAACCACGGGAGGGCCTGAAGTATTTT.

The chain is built from TRBV11-1 and TRBJ2-7; 12 positions match TRBD2. The CDR3 covers 14 residues. Germline V lookup: CDR1 SGHAT, CDR2 FQDESV (reference sequence). V shed 4 bases, J shed 5 bases, and the junction held 3 bases outside the gene matches. As DNA, the CDR3 is TGTGCCAGCAGCTGGCGGACTAGCGGGAACGAGCAGTACTTC. This sequence encodes CASSWRTSGNEQYF.